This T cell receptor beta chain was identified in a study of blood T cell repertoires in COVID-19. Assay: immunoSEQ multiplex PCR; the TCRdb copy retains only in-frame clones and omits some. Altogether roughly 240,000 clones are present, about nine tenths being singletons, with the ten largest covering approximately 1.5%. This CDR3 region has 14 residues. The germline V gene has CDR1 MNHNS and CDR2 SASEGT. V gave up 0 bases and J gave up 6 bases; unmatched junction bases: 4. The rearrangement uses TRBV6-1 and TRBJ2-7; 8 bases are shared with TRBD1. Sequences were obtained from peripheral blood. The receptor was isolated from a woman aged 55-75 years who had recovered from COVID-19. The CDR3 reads CASSEADREAEQYF. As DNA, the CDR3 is TGTGCCAGCAGTGAAGCGGACAGGGAGGCCGAGCAGTACTTC.